This TCR beta chain was captured by sequencing in a study of T-cell reconstitution after alpha-beta-depleted transplantation in children. Library preparation (for TCRbeta) was performed with unique molecular identifiers. A single record per CDR3 protein comes from TCRdb applying MiXCR to the PCR reads. There are a few hundred thousand distinct CDR3 sequences in the sample; about 6.6% occur only once, and more than 5.5% lies in the top ten. This clonotype was observed many times. Sequences were derived from PBMCs, sampled before TCRalphabeta/CD19-depleted stem cell transplant. The clonotype comes from a boy aged 2 to 10 with acute lymphoblastic leukemia, due to receive a stem cell transplant.

The CDR3 is CASREGRREKLFF. In DNA form, the CDR3 reads TGTGCCAGCAGGGAGGGACGGAGGGAAAAACTGTTTTTT. This chain joins TRBV28 and TRBJ1-4; a weak D match, TRBD1 (5 bases). Trimming removed 6 bases from V and 8 bases from J, with 13 bases in between. CDR3 length: 13 residues. In germline, CDR1 is MDHEN, CDR2 SYDVKM. The full variable domain, in which reference TRBV28 and TRBJ1-4 provide the parts outside the CDR3, is DVKVTQSSRYLVKRTGEKVFLECVQDMDHENMFWYRQDPGLGLRLIYFSYDVKMKEKGDIPEGYSVSREKKERFSLILESASTNQTSMYLCASREGRREKLFFGSGTQLSVL.